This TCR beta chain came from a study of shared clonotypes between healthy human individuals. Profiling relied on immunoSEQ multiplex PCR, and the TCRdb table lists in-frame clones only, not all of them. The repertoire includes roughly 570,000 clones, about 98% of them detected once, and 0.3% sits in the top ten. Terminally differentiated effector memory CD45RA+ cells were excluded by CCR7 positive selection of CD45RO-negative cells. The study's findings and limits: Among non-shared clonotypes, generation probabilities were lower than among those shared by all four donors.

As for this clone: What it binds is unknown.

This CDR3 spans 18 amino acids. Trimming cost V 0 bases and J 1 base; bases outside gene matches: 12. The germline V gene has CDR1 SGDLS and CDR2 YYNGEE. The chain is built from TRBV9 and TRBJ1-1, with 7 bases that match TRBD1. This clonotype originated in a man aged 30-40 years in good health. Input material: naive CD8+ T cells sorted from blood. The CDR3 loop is CASSVAPTQGRRNTEAFF. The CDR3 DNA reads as TGTGCCAGCAGCGTAGCCCCTACACAGGGGAGGAGGAACACTGAAGCTTTCTTT.